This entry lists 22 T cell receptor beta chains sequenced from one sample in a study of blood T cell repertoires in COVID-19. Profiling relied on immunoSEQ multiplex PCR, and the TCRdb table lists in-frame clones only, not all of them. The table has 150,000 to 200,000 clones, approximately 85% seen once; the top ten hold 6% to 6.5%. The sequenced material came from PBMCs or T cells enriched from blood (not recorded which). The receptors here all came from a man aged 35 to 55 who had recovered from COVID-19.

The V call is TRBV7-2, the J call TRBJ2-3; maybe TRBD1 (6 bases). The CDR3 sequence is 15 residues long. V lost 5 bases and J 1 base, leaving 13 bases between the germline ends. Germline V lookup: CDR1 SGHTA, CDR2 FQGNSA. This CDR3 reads CASSPQGSRTDTQYF. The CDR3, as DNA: TGTGCCAGCAGCCCTCAGGGGAGCCGCACAGATACGCAGTATTTT.

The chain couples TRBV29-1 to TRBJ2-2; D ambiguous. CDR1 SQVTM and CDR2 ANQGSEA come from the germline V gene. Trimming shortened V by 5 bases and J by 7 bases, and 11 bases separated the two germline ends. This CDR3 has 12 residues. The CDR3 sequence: CSVLLSDGELFF. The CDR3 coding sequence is TGCAGCGTTCTCCTATCTGACGGGGAGCTGTTTTTT.

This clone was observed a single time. This chain's CDR3 is CASSGKPGGTQYF. CDR3 in DNA: TGTGCCAGCAGTGGCAAACCCGGCGGGACCCAGTACTTC. V gene TRBV2 combines with J gene TRBJ2-5; no clear D gene. The CDR3 runs 13 residues. CDR1 is SNHLY, CDR2 FYNNEI, per germline. Trimming removed 4 bases at V and 7 bases at J, with 13 bases between.

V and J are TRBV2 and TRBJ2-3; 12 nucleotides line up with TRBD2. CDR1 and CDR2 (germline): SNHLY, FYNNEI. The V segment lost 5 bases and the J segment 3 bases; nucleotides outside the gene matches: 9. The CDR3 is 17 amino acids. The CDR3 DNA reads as TGTGCCAGCAGTCCCCTAGCGGGGGGGCCGTTGACAGATACGCAGTATTTT. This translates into CASSPLAGGPLTDTQYF.

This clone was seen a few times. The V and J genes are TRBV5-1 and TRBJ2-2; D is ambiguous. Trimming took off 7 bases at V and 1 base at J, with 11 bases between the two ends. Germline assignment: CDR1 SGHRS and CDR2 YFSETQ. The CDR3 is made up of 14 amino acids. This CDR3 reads CASWSLQNTGELFF. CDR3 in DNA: TGCGCCAGCTGGAGTTTACAGAACACCGGGGAGCTGTTTTTT.

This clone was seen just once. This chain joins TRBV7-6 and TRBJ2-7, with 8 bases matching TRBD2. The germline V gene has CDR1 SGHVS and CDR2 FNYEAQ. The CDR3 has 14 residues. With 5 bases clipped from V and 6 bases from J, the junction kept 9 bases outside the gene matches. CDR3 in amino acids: CASSVSGVAVEQYF. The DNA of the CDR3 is TGTGCCAGCAGCGTTAGCGGGGTAGCCGTCGAGCAGTACTTC.

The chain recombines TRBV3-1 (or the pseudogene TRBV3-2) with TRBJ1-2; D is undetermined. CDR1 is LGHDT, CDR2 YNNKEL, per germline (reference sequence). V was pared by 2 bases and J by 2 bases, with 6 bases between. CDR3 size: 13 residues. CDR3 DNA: TGTGCCAGCAGCCAAACAGCAAACTATGGCTACACCTTC. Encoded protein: CASSQTANYGYTF.

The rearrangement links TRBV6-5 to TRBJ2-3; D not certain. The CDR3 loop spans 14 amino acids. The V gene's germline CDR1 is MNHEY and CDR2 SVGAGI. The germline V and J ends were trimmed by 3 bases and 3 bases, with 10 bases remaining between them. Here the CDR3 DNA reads TGTGCCAGCAGTTATACAGTTTTAACAGATACGCAGTATTTT. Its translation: CASSYTVLTDTQYF.

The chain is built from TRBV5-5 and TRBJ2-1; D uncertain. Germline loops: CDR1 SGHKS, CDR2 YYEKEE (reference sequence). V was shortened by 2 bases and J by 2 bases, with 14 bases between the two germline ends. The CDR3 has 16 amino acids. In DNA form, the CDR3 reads TGTGCCAGCAGCTTCGGGTCCGGTTGGCCCTACAATGAGCAGTTCTTC. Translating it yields CASSFGSGWPYNEQFF.

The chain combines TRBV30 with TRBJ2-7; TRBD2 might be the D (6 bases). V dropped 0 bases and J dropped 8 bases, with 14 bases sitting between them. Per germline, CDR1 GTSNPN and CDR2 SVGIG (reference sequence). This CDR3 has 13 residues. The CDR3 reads CAWSVMTGDKQYF. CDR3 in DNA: TGTGCCTGGAGTGTAATGACGGGAGACAAGCAGTACTTC.

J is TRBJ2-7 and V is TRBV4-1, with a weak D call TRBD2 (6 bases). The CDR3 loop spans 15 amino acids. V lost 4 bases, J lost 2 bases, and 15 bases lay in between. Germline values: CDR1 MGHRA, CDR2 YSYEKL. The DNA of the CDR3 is TGCGCCAGCAGCCCTTCCGGGGGAGGTGCCTACGAGCAGTACTTC. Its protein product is CASSPSGGGAYEQYF.

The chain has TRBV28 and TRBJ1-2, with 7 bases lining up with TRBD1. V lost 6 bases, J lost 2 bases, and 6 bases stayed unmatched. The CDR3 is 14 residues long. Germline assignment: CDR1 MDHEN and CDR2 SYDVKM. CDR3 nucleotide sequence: TGTGCCAGCAGAACCCCGACAGGGAACTATGGCTACACCTTC. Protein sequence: CASRTPTGNYGYTF.

CDR3 DNA: TGTGCCAGCAGTTTAGATCCAGGGGCCCACGAGCAGTACTTC. This translates into CASSLDPGAHEQYF. The chain joins TRBV27 to TRBJ2-7, with D possibly TRBD1 on 6 matching bases. The CDR3 loop spans 14 amino acids. The V gene's germline CDR1 is MNHEY and CDR2 SMNVEV (reference sequence). V lost 2 bases and J 5 bases, leaving 13 bases between the germline ends.

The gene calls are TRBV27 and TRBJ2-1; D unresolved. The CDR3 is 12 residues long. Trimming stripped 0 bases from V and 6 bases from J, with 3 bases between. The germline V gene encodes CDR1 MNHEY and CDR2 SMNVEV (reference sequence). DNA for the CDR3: TGTGCCAGCAGTTTATCCCTCAATGAGCAGTTCTTC. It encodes CASSLSLNEQFF.

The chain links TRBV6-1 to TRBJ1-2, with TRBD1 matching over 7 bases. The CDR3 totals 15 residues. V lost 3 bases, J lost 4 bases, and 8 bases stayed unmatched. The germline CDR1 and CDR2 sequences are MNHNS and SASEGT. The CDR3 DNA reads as TGTGCCAGCAGTGAGGGGGGACAGTTTCTCTATGGCTACACCTTC. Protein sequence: CASSEGGQFLYGYTF.

The CDR3 loop is CASSLRRTGDEKLFF. In DNA form, the CDR3 reads TGTGCCAGCAGCTTACGCCGGACAGGGGACGAAAAACTGTTTTTT. The rearrangement links TRBV7-8 to TRBJ1-4; 9 bases line up with TRBD1. Germline values: CDR1 SGHVS, CDR2 FQNEAQ. The CDR3 is 15 amino acids. After removal of 2 bases from V and 8 bases from J, the junction contained 6 bases not matched to a gene.

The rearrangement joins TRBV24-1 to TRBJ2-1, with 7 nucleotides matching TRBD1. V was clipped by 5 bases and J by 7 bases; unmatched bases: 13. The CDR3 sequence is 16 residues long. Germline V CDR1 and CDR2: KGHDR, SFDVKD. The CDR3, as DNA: TGTGCCACCAGTGCTTCCCGACAGGGCGCTTCGAATGAGCAGTTCTTC. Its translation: CATSASRQGASNEQFF.

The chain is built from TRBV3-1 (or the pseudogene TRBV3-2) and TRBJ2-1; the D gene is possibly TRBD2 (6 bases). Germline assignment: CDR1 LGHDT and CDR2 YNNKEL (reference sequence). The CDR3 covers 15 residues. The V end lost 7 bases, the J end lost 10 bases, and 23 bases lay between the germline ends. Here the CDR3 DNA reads TGTGCCAGCACCTTAACCGGGACTTCCTTTAAGGAGCAGTTCTTC. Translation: CASTLTGTSFKEQFF.

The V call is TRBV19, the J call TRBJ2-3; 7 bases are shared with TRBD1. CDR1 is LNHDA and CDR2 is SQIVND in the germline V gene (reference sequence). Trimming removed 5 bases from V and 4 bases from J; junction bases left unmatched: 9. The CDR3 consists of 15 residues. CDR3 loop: CASSPTGVGADTQYF. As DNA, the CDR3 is TGTGCCAGTAGTCCTACAGGGGTTGGAGCAGATACGCAGTATTTT.

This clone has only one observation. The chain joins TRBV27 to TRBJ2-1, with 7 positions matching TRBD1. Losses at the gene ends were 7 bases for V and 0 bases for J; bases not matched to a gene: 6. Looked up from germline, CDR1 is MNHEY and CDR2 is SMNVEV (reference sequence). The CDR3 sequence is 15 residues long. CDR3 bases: TGTGCCAGCACCTGGGACAGCAGCTCCTACAATGAGCAGTTCTTC. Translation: CASTWDSSSYNEQFF.

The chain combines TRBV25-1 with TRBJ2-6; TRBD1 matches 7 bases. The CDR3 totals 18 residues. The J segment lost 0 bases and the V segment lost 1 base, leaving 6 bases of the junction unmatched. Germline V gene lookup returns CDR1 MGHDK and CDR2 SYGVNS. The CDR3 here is CASSELETGPSGANVLTF. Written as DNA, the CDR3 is TGTGCCAGCAGTGAATTAGAGACAGGGCCCTCTGGGGCCAACGTCCTGACTTTC.

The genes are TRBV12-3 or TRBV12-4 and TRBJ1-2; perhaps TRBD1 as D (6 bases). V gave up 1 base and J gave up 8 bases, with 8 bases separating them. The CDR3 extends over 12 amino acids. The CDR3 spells CASSLEGVGYTF. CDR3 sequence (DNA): TGTGCCAGCAGTTTAGAGGGGGTCGGCTACACCTTC.